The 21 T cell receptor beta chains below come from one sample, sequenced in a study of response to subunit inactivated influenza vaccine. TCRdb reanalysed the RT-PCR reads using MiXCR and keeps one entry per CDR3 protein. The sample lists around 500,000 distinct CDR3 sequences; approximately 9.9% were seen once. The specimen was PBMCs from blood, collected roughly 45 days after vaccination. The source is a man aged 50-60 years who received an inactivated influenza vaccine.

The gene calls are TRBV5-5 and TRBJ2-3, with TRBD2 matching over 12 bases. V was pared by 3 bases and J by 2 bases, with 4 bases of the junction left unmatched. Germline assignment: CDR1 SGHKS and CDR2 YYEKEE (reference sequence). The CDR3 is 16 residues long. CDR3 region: CASSSRLAGVTDTQYF. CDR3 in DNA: TGTGCCAGCAGCTCGCGACTAGCGGGAGTCACAGATACGCAGTATTTT.

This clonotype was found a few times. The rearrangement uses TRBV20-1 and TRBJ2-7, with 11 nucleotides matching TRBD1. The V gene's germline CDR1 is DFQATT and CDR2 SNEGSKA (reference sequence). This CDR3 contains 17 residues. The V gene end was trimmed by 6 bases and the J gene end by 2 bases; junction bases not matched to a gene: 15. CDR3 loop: CSARSPGTGGITYEQYF. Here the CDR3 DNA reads TGCAGTGCCCGAAGTCCCGGGACAGGGGGGATAACCTACGAGCAGTACTTC.

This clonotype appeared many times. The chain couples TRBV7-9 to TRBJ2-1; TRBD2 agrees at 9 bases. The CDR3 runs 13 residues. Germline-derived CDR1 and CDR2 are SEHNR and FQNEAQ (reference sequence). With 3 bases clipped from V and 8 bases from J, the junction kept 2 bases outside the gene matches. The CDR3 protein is CASSFLAGDEQFF. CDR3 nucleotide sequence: TGTGCCAGCAGCTTTTTAGCGGGAGATGAGCAGTTCTTC.

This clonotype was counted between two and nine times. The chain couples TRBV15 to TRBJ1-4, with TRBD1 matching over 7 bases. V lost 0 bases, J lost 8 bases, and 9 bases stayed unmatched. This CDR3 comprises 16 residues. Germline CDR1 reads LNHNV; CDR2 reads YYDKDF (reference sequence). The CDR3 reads CATSRDRTGAREKLFF. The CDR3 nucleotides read TGTGCCACCAGCAGAGATCGAACAGGGGCTCGCGAAAAACTGTTTTTT. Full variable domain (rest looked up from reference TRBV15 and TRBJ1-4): DAMVIQNPRYQVTQFGKPVTLSCSQTLNHNVMYWYQQKSSQAPKLLFHYYDKDFNNEADTPDNFQSRRPNTSFCFLDIRSPGLGDTAMYLCATSRDRTGAREKLFFGSGTQLSVL.

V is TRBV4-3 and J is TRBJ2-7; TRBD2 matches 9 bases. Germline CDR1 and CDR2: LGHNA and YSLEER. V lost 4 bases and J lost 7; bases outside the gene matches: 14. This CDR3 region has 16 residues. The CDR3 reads CASSPSSGLAPREQYF. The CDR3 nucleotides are TGCGCCAGCAGCCCATCATCGGGACTAGCCCCACGAGAGCAGTACTTC.

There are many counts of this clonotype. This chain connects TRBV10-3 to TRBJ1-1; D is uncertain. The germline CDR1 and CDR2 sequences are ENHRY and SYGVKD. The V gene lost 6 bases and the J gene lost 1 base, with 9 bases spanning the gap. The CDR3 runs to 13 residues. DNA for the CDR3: TGTGCCATCAGCCCTACCCCGAACACTGAAGCTTTCTTT. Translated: CAISPTPNTEAFF.

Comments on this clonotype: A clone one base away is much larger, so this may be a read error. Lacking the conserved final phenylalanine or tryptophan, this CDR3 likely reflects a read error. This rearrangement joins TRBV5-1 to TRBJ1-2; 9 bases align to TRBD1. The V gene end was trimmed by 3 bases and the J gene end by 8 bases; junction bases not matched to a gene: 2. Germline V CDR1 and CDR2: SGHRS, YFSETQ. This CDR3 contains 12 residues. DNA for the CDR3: TGCGCCAGCAGCTCGGGACAGGGAGGCTACACCGTC. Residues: CASSSGQGGYTV.

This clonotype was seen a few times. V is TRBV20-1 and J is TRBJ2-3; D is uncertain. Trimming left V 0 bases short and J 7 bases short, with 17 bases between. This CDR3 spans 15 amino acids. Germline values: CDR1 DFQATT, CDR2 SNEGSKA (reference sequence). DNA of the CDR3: TGCAGTGCTAGAGAGGACGGAGCCTGGGGTTATACGCAGTATTTT. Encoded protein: CSAREDGAWGYTQYF.

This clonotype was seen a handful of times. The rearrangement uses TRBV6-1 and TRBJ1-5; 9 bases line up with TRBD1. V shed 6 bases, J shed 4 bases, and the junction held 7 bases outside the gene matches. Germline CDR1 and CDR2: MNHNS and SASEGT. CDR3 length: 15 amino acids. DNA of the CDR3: TGTGCCAGCAGAAGTACAGGGGGCCCTAATCAGCCCCAGCATTTT. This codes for CASRSTGGPNQPQHF.

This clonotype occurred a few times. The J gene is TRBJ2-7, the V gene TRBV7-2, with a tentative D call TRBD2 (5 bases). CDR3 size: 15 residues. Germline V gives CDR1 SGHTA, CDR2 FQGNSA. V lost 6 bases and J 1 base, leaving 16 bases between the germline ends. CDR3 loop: CASSLPSGGSYEQYF. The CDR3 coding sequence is TGTGCCAGCAGTCTCCCCTCCGGAGGATCCTACGAGCAGTACTTC.

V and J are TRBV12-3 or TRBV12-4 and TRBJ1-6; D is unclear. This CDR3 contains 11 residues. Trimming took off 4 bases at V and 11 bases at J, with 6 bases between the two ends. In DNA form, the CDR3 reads TGTGCCAGCAGTTCCTCCCCACCCCTCCACTTT. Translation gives CASSSSPPLHF.

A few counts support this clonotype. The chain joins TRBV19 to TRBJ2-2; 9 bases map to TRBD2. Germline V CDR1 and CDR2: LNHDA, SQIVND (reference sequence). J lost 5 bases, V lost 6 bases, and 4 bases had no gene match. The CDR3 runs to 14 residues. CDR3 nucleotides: TGTGCCAGTAGGCGGGAGGGCCGAACCGGGGAGCTGTTTTTT. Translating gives CASRREGRTGELFF.

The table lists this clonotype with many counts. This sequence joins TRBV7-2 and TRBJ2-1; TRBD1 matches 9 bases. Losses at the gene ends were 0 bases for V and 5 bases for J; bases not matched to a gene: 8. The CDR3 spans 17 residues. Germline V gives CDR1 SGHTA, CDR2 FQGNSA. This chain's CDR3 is CASSLAPGQGPNNEQFF. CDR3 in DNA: TGTGCCAGCAGCTTAGCGCCGGGACAGGGACCCAACAATGAGCAGTTCTTC.

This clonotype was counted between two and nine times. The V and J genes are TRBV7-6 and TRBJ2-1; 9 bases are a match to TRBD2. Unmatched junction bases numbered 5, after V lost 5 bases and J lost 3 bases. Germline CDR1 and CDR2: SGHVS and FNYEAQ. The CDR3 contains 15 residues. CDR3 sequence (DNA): TGTGCCAGCAGCGAACGACTAGCGGACTACAATGAGCAGTTCTTC. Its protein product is CASSERLADYNEQFF. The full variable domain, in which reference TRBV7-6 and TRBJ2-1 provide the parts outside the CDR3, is GAGVSQSPRYKVTKRGQDVALRCDPISGHVSLYWYRQALGQGPEFLTYFNYEAQQDKSGLPNDRFSAERPEGSISTLTIQRTEQRDSAMYRCASSERLADYNEQFFGPGTRLTVL.

The CDR3 region is CASRPRQYNEQFF. The CDR3 coding sequence is TGTGCCAGCAGACCTCGACAGTACAATGAGCAGTTCTTC. V is TRBV28 and J is TRBJ2-1; weak D call: TRBD1 (5 bases). Germline lookup yields CDR1 MDHEN and CDR2 SYDVKM. The CDR3 consists of 13 residues. V lost 6 bases, J lost 4 bases, and 10 bases lay in between.

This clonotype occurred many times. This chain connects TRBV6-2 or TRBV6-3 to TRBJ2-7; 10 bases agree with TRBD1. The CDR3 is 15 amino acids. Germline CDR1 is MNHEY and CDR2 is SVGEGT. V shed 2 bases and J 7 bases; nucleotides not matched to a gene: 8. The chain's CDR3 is CASSYPDRGVLEQYF. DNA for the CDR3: TGTGCCAGCAGTTACCCGGACAGGGGGGTGCTGGAGCAGTACTTC.

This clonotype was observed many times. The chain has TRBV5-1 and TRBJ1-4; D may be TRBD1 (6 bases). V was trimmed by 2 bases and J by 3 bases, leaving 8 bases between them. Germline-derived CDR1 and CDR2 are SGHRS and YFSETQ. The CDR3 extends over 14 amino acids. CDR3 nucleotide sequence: TGCGCCAGCAGCTTTCGGGGGCCTAATGAAAAACTGTTTTTT. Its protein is CASSFRGPNEKLFF.

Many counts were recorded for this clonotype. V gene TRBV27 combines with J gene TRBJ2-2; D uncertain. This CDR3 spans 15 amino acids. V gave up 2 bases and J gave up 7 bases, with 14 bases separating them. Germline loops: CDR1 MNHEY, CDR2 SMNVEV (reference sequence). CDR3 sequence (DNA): TGTGCCAGCAGTTTAAAATATAGGGTCGGCGGGGAGCTGTTTTTT. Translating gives CASSLKYRVGGELFF.

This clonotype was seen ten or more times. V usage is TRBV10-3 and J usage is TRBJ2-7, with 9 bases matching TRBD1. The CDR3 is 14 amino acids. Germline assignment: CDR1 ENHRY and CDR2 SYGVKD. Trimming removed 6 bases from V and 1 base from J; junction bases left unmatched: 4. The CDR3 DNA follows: TGTGCCATCAGGGGACAGGGTGGTTCCTACGAGCAGTACTTC. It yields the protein CAIRGQGGSYEQYF.

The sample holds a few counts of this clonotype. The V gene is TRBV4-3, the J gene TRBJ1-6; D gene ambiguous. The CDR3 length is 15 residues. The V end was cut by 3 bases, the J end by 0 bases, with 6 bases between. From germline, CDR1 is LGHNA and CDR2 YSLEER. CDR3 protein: CASSQTNSYNSPLHF. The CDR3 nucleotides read TGCGCCAGCAGCCAGACTAACTCCTATAATTCACCCCTCCACTTT.

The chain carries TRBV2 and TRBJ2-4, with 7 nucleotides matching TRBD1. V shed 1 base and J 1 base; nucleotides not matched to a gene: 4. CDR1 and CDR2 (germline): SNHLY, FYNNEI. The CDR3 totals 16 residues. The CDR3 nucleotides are TGTGCCAGCAGTGAAGAGGGGGCGCGGGCCAAAAACATTCAGTACTTC. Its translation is CASSEEGARAKNIQYF.